This T cell receptor (beta chain) was found in a study of Ad26.COV2.S vaccination and SARS-CoV-2 variants. Study background: Donor got 5x10^10 or 1x10^11 viral particles of Ad26.COV2.S. Study-wide results and caveats: Comparable non-spike TCR breadth was observed in vaccine and placebo recipients.

The assay was immunoSEQ multiplex PCR, and TCRdb's table has in-frame clones only and misses some. Of hundreds of thousands of clones in the sample, around 87% were seen once. The J segment lost 4 bases and the V segment lost 1 base, leaving 5 bases of the junction unmatched. This CDR3 has 15 residues. Looked up from germline, CDR1 is LGHNA and CDR2 is YNFKEQ. Note on this clone: The antigen is undetermined.

Treatment reported: roughly 20 received Ad26.COV2.S at low or high dose, single or two shots; about five received placebo; per-sample allocation not given. Sampling took place 63 days after the first vaccine or placebo injection. The sample came from a Boston adult aged 18-55 years. The TCR comes from a person aged 18-65 years who received the Ad26.COV2.S COVID-19 vaccine or a placebo. Sequenced here: peripheral blood, sampled in a trial of Ad26.COV2.S vaccine versus placebo. The chain links TRBV4-2 to TRBJ1-1; 8 bases are shared with TRBD1. The DNA of the CDR3 is TGTGCCAGCAGCCAAGCACGGACAGGGATCACTGAAGCTTTCTTT. This translates into CASSQARTGITEAFF.